This T cell receptor beta chain was obtained from a study of Ad26.COV2.S vaccination and SARS-CoV-2 variants. TCRdb's table, derived via immunoSEQ multiplex PCR, lists solely in-frame clones and lacks some. The sample has some 320,000 clones, approximately 86% seen once. Noted treatment: over 15 received Ad26.COV2.S at low or high dose, single or two shots; several received placebo; per-sample allocation not given. Sampling was done on day 63 after the first vaccine or placebo injection. The specimen comprised peripheral blood, sampled in a trial of Ad26.COV2.S vaccine versus placebo. The clonotype was recovered from a person aged 18-65 years who received the Ad26.COV2.S COVID-19 vaccine or a placebo.

The DNA of the CDR3 is TGTGCCAGCAGTTTACAGAAGTATAATTCACCCCTCCACTTT. Translated: CASSLQKYNSPLHF. V is TRBV27 and J is TRBJ1-6; no clear D gene. This CDR3 comprises 14 residues. Germline CDR1 MNHEY, CDR2 SMNVEV (reference sequence). The V gene lost 2 bases and the J gene lost 4 bases, with 6 bases spanning the gap.